The following is a T cell receptor (beta chain) sequence with its context. CDR3 length equals 16 residues. The germline CDR1 and CDR2 sequences are LGHDT and YNNKEL (reference sequence). The source of the sample is a study of T cells expressing NK-cell markers. Study in general: Sorted CD3+CD56+NKG2C+, CD3+CD56+NKG2C- and CD3+CD56-NKG2C+ T cells provided the TCR beta repertoires.

Reprocessing the 5' RACE reads, TCRdb reports a single entry for every CDR3 protein and omits DNA. The table lists fewer than 400,000 distinct CDR3 sequences. Sequences were obtained from blood T cells: a sorted CD56 or NKG2C T cell subset, CD4+ or CD8+ T cells, or bulk PBMC T cells (not recorded which). The rearrangement uses TRBV3-1 and TRBJ2-1; lacking DNA, the TRBD1 call made by TCRdb goes unchecked. The clonotype was recovered from a woman in her fifties or sixties in good health. The CDR3: CASSQAGTASYNEQFF.